The entry below gives a single T cell receptor (beta chain) sequence along with its context. The antigen remains undetermined. The sample belongs to a study of vaccination and CD4 T cells after COVID-19. Study-level background: Convalescent patients gave post-COVID blood a median approximately 100 days post-diagnosis, range 35 to 161. Blood was drawn a median around 66 days post second dose, range 14 to 241.

V lost 5 bases and J lost 7, with 11 bases in between. The CDR3 runs 13 residues. Germline values: CDR1 MNHNS, CDR2 SASEGT. Treatment in this sample: approximately 10-day PBMC culture with coronavirus spike peptide pools or control peptides (ViraFEST assay). PBMCs, plated at some 1.8 million per well, were grown in the presence of roughly 10 IU/ml IL-2 and 10 ug/ml peptide pools. Cultured CD4+ T cell DNA underwent sequencing with the Oncomine TCR Beta short-read assay. TCRdb processed the PCR reads anew with MiXCR; each CDR3 protein has one entry. The data hold under 20,000 distinct CDR3 sequences, with over 60% observed a single time.

The rearrangement uses TRBV6-1 and TRBJ1-4; D is unclear. The TCR comes from a human donor who received a COVID-19 vaccine. The material was CD4+ T cells from blood, cultured in vitro, obtained after SARS-CoV-2 vaccination. The CDR3 reads CASSSITGEKLFF. The CDR3 nucleotides are TGTGCCAGCAGTAGCATAACGGGTGAAAAACTGTTTTTT.